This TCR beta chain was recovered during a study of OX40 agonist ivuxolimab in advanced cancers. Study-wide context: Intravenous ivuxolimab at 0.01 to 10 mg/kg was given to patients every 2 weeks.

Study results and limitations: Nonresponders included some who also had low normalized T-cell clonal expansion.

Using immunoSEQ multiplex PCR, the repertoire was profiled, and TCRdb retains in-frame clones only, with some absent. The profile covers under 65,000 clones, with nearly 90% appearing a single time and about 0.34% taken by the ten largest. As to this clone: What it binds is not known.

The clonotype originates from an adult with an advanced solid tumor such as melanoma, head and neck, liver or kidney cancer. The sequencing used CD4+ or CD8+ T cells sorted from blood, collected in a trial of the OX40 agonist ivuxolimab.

CDR3 nucleotide sequence: TGTGCCAGCAGTTCCCAAGGACAGGGGCGCCATCAGCCCCAGCATTTT. Amino acids: CASSSQGQGRHQPQHF. The chain uses TRBV6-5 and TRBJ1-5, with TRBD1 identical over 9 bases. V shed 4 bases and J 5 bases; nucleotides not matched to a gene: 9. CDR1 is MNHEY, CDR2 SVGAGI, per germline. This CDR3 is 16 amino acids long.